Below, one T cell receptor (beta chain) is given with its context. This clonotype was seen a single time. Which antigen it targets is not known. This likely came from a read error, as a far larger clone is one base away. The protocol used for the library was multiplex PCR. Sequencing took place on an Illumina HiSeq 4000. To build TCR beta libraries, CDR3 regions were amplified by Arm-PCR using iRepertoire HTBI primers. Gel purification was performed on PCR products prior to sequencing. Turning to the authors' computational methods: Across samples, 60 to 70 TRBV and 13 to 15 TRBJ segments were identified and used for gene usage analysis of CDR3 amino acid clonotypes. Filtered high-quality paired reads were merged into contigs using COPE and FqMerger. BLAST was used to align contigs to the IMGT TRBV, TRBD and TRBJ reference genes, and CDR3 was defined following IMGT. Highly expanded clones were defined as clonotypes with a frequency above 0.1%. Shannon entropy was used to measure repertoire diversity, and the Gini coefficient was used to measure V-J evenness. Public clonotypes were defined as clonotypes shared by more than one individual. The public reads were reanalyzed by TCRdb: fastp trimming at Q25, MiXCR alignment, in-frame beta chains only. Each entry merges the rows of one CDR3 protein and shows their most common DNA and genes. Clone size and V and J calls follow TCRdb, not the original study. The sample table records a few hundred thousand distinct CDR3 sequences; around 13% of these occur just once. The ten most abundant clones make up roughly 18% of the sample.

The sample belongs to a study of regulatory T cells in long-lasting Graves disease (dated by TCRdb to 2020 to 2023). Notes on the research overall: Newly diagnosed Graves' disease patients had taken antithyroid drugs for less than 3 months. Persistent Graves' disease patients were compared with newly diagnosed Graves' disease patients by peripheral blood TCR sequencing and RNA sequencing. The study took place in China and was registered as a clinical trial. A total of approximately 35 samples underwent TCR sequencing: some 13 from persistent and about 20 from newly diagnosed Graves' disease patients.

What the work shows at the level of the full study, not this receptor alone: The authors noted that the small sample size was a limitation that may lower accuracy. Persistent patients shared more public clonotypes among themselves (2,741) than newly diagnosed patients did (roughly 910). Compared with newly diagnosed patients, patients with persistent Graves' disease had lower TCR Shannon entropy and fewer highly expanded clones, which suggests clonal expansion. The study examined only peripheral blood because the primary lesion, thyroid tissue, could not be accessed. Persistent disease showed preferential use of TRBV28, TRBJ1-2 and TRBJ2-5, whereas newly diagnosed disease favored TRBV20-1 and TRBJ2-1. Only the TCR beta chain was sequenced and analyzed.

V was cut back by 3 bases and J by 2 bases, leaving a gap of 14 bases between them. CDR3 length: 16 amino acids, cysteine to phenylalanine. Just CDR3 DNA is preserved here, 48 bases in frame from base 1. Looking up the germline V gene (reference sequence) yields CDR1 SEHNR and CDR2 FQNEAQ. The time point label corresponds to: newly diagnosed GD, antithyroid drugs for less than 3 months. RNA was extracted from PBMCs in TRIzol for both TCR sequencing and RNA sequencing. Graves' disease was diagnosed according to American Thyroid Association guidelines. The patients came from an endocrinology department in Xi'an, China. Each patient gave around 9 milliliters of peripheral blood, collected in an EDTA anticoagulant tube. Ficoll Paque Plus density gradient separation was used to isolate PBMCs, and no further T cell sorting was done. An Agilent 2100 Bioanalyzer and agarose gel were used to assess RNA quality, and a NanoDrop 2000 was used to measure RNA concentration.

Another study also made use of these data, one on T cells in Graves' hyperthyroidism and ophthalmopathy. The second study reports: A patient counted as having stable Graves' hyperthyroidism if no progression to ophthalmopathy occurred over 18 months of follow-up. Hyperthyroidism patients were newly diagnosed, had a disease duration of under 2 months, and were aged 18 to 65 years. Patients with uncontrolled infections, other autoimmune diseases, pregnancy or lactation were excluded. Diagnoses were based on clinical symptoms, serum thyroxine and TRAb, thyroid ultrasound and orbital computed tomography. The TCR CDR3 was subjected to a first round of RT-PCR using the HTBI primer set and the Qiagen OneStep RT-PCR kit. Blood samples also contained most of the expanded thyroid clonotypes (frequency above 0.001), which suggests that blood repertoires may reflect thyroid immune responses. Ophthalmopathy was separated from stable hyperthyroidism by a 13 V-J signature model, with approximately 90% sensitivity and approximately 81% specificity obtained in cross-validation and 80%/75% obtained in testing. In validation, the model predicted progression to ophthalmopathy a median of roughly 6.5 months before onset, with about 64% sensitivity and almost 75% specificity. TCR V-J signatures able to tell the groups apart were searched for in a discovery cohort of 100 or so patients, of whom under 45 had Graves' ophthalmopathy and around 57 had stable Graves' hyperthyroidism. Prospective prediction of ophthalmopathy was tested in an independent validation cohort of some 20 hyperthyroidism patients and 15 to 17 patients who later progressed to ophthalmopathy. The approximately 97 discovery patients were randomly divided into training and test sets at a 7:3 ratio. In roughly six Graves' hyperthyroidism patients, the study also compared T-cell repertoires from thyroid tissue with T-cell repertoires from blood. After sampling, hyperthyroidism patients received methimazole starting at 30 mg daily, and ophthalmopathy patients received high-dose intravenous methylprednisolone. The libraries were constructed in a second round of multiplex PCR and then size-selected and purified. The libraries were sequenced on an Illumina HiSeq2000 using paired-end 100 bp reads. SOAPnuke was used to process the raw data, removing reads that contained adapters or uncalled bases, had a mean Phred below 15, or lacked an exact match to the constant primer or identifier. High-quality paired reads were merged with COPE v1.2.5, and unique nucleotide sequences were defined as clonotypes. MiTCR v1.1 was used to align clonotypes to the IMGT TRBV, TRBD and TRBJ reference segments. The analysis was restricted to V-J combinations with a frequency above 0.0001, which together covered 99.2% of the repertoires. A TCS score was defined as the ratio of F50 (clonal expansion) to E x V (chaos), with BLOSUM62-based TCRdist applied between CDR3 peptides within each V-J. Welch's t-statistics and random forest reduced several hundred V-J features to 10 to 15, which were used in a naive Bayes classifier (R e1071). Sample size was not statistically predetermined, and blinding of investigators to group allocation was not performed. TCR Vbeta CDR3 sequencing of 120 to 150 peripheral blood samples (about 45 ophthalmopathy, around 80 hyperthyroidism and some 17 progressor patients) is reported in the paper.

The sequence was collected from a woman aged 50 to 60 with Graves disease. Donor details come from another sample of the same person, matched by shared clones. Source: peripheral blood mononuclear cells (PBMCs), taken at new diagnosis, from a patient treated with antithyroid drugs. The chain couples TRBV7-9 to TRBJ2-1; the D gene is unclear. CDR3 loop: CASSLARTATYNEQFF. The sequenced DNA: TGTGCCAGCAGCTTGGCGAGAACCGCAACCTACAATGAGCAGTTCTTC. Beyond the CDR3, the reference TRBV7-9 and TRBJ2-1 genes provide the residues; the full variable domain reads: DTGVSQNPRHKITKRGQNVTFRCDPISEHNRLYWYRQTLGQGPEFLTYFQNEAQLEKSRLLSDRFSAERPKGSFSTLEIQRTEQGDSAMYLCASSLARTATYNEQFFGPGTRLTVL.